These 23 T cell receptor beta chains were sequenced from one sample in a study of CD8 T cells in Susac syndrome. The RNA, about 0.45 to 1 ug, was put through reverse transcription using random hexamers. TCRdb reprocessed the immunoSEQ multiplex PCR reads with MiXCR, giving one entry per CDR3 protein. The sample has around 160,000 distinct CDR3 sequences; around 94% are singletons. The sequenced material came from CD4+ T cells from PBMCs. Receptor source: a human donor with multiple sclerosis.

This clonotype has only one observation. The chain is built from TRBV12-3 or TRBV12-4 and TRBJ2-7; the D gene is possibly TRBD2 (6 bases). The CDR3 is made up of 16 amino acids. Trimming stripped 7 bases from V and 6 bases from J, with 25 bases between. The CDR3 loop reads CASTPGETRNSGEQYF. CDR3 sequence (DNA): TGTGCCAGCACCCCAGGCGAGACTAGAAACTCCGGCGAGCAGTACTTC.

The chain couples TRBV29-1 to TRBJ2-3, with D perhaps matching TRBD1 (6 bases). V lost 6 bases and J 2 bases, leaving 12 bases between the germline ends. Germline CDR1 is SQVTM and CDR2 is ANQGSEA. The CDR3 sequence is 13 residues long. CDR3 residues: CSVQGLNTDTQYF. CDR3 DNA: TGCAGCGTCCAGGGGCTCAACACAGATACGCAGTATTTT.

The gene calls are TRBV15 and TRBJ2-1, with 7 bases fitting TRBD2. The CDR3 is made up of 17 amino acids. Germline V gives CDR1 LNHNV, CDR2 YYDKDF (reference sequence). V lost 0 bases to trimming and J lost 3 bases; unmatched junction nucleotides: 8. The CDR3 here is CATSRDVPSGNYNEQFF. CDR3 nucleotides: TGTGCCACCAGCAGAGATGTCCCTAGCGGAAACTACAATGAGCAGTTCTTC.

The gene calls are TRBV29-1 and TRBJ2-3; tentatively, D is TRBD1 (6 bases). Trimming pared 3 bases from V and 9 bases from J, leaving 10 bases between. This CDR3 has 11 residues. Germline values: CDR1 SQVTM, CDR2 ANQGSEA. The CDR3 reads CSVESQGTQYF. CDR3 coding DNA: TGCAGCGTTGAGTCGCAGGGGACGCAGTATTTT.

The rearrangement links TRBV20-1 to TRBJ2-1, with 8 bases identical to TRBD1. The germline V gene has CDR1 DFQATT and CDR2 SNEGSKA (reference sequence). Trimming cost V 1 base and J 2 bases; bases outside gene matches: 7. This CDR3 region has 16 residues. CDR3 region: CSARAGTGTTYNEQFF. For the CDR3, the DNA is TGCAGTGCTAGAGCCGGGACAGGTACGACCTACAATGAGCAGTTCTTC.

This chain links TRBV18 with TRBJ2-1, with D possibly being TRBD1 (5 bases). CDR1 KGHSH and CDR2 LQKENI come from the germline V gene. The CDR3 consists of 15 residues. V was shortened by 0 bases and J by 2 bases, with 8 bases between the two germline ends. CDR3 DNA: TGTGCCAGCTCACCACCCCAGGGCCCCTACAATGAGCAGTTCTTC. Translation gives CASSPPQGPYNEQFF.

This chain links TRBV20-1 with TRBJ2-7; unclear D gene. The length of the CDR3 is 12 residues. The V and J ends lost 1 base and 3 bases respectively, with 7 bases between them. CDR1 and CDR2 from the germline V gene are DFQATT and SNEGSKA (reference sequence). CDR3 in amino acids: CSARGGIYEQYF. The CDR3 coding sequence is TGCAGTGCTAGAGGCGGAATCTACGAGCAGTACTTC.

The gene calls are TRBV12-3 or TRBV12-4 and TRBJ1-4; D is unresolved. Trimming removed 1 base from V and 6 bases from J, with 9 bases in between. This CDR3 has 14 amino acids. The CDR3 nucleotides are TGTGCCAGCAGTTTAGGGAGTCTTCATGAAAAACTGTTTTTT. Residues: CASSLGSLHEKLFF.

The CDR3 DNA reads as TGCAGTGCTCTGGGGACTCTGGCAGATACGCAGTATTTT. Translating it yields CSALGTLADTQYF. The rearrangement joins TRBV20-1 to TRBJ2-3; weak D call: TRBD2 (6 bases). The CDR3 covers 13 residues. V was clipped by 5 bases and J by 4 bases, with 13 bases between them. Germline V gives CDR1 DFQATT, CDR2 SNEGSKA (reference sequence).

The CDR3 reads CASSSPGTSGNEQYF. In DNA, the CDR3 is TGTGCCAGCAGTTCTCCCGGGACTAGCGGGAACGAGCAGTACTTC. V gene TRBV28 combines with J gene TRBJ2-7; 13 nucleotides match TRBD2. V was pared by 4 bases and J by 5 bases, with 5 bases of the junction left unmatched. CDR3 length equals 15 residues. Germline V gives CDR1 MDHEN, CDR2 SYDVKM.

The chain uses TRBV3-1 and TRBJ1-2, with D hard to call. The germline V gene encodes CDR1 LGHDT and CDR2 YNNKEL (reference sequence). Trimming pared 2 bases from V and 8 bases from J, leaving 12 bases between. CDR3 length equals 13 residues. The CDR3 nucleotides are TGTGCCAGCAGCCAACCACAGCCTGGAGGCTACACCTTC. Translated, it gives CASSQPQPGGYTF.

The CDR3 here is CASSLLSLGNTEAFF. CDR3 nucleotides: TGCGCCAGCAGCTTGCTCTCCCTAGGAAACACTGAAGCTTTCTTT. The chain joins TRBV5-1 to TRBJ1-1; no clear D. The CDR3 runs to 15 residues. Germline-derived CDR1 and CDR2 are SGHRS and YFSETQ. V was clipped by 1 base and J by 2 bases, with 12 bases between them.

The chain employs TRBV4-2 and TRBJ1-4; unclear D gene. This CDR3 contains 18 residues. Trimming took off 0 bases at V and 3 bases at J, with 17 bases between the two ends. The germline V gene encodes CDR1 LGHNA and CDR2 YNFKEQ. CDR3: CASSQDNLREGPNEKLFF. CDR3 in DNA: TGTGCCAGCAGCCAAGATAATCTAAGAGAGGGCCCTAATGAAAAACTGTTTTTT.

This clonotype was picked up one time. The chain employs TRBV4-1 and TRBJ1-1, with no clear D. Germline V gene sequence: CDR1 MGHRA, CDR2 YSYEKL. This CDR3 is built from 17 residues. Trimming took 1 base from V and 0 from J, leaving 15 bases between them. The CDR3 DNA sequence: TGCGCCAGCAGCCAAGCGATCTGGAAAGACCTGAACACTGAAGCTTTCTTT. This translates into CASSQAIWKDLNTEAFF.

The V and J genes are TRBV10-3 and TRBJ1-4, with 8 nucleotides matching TRBD1. Germline CDR1 and CDR2: ENHRY and SYGVKD. The CDR3 runs to 15 residues. V lost 5 bases to trimming and J lost 0 bases; unmatched junction nucleotides: 2. CDR3 region: CAISKQGATNEKLFF. The DNA of the CDR3 is TGTGCCATCAGTAAACAGGGGGCAACTAATGAAAAACTGTTTTTT.

J is TRBJ1-4 and V is TRBV30; D not certain. Trimming left V 2 bases short and J 5 bases short, with 33 bases between. In germline, CDR1 is GTSNPN, CDR2 SVGIG (reference sequence). This CDR3 has 21 amino acids. CDR3 bases: TGTGCCTGGAGTCCTTATAGTACGTCTTTCGGGATGGAGGCTGGGAATGAAAAACTGTTTTTT. It specifies CAWSPYSTSFGMEAGNEKLFF.

This rearrangement joins TRBV12-3 or TRBV12-4 to TRBJ1-2; D is unclear. Trimming removed 6 bases from V and 7 bases from J, with 12 bases in between. The CDR3 is made up of 12 amino acids. CDR3 sequence reads: CASRPSARGYTF. The DNA of the CDR3 is TGTGCCAGCAGACCTAGCGCTCGTGGCTACACCTTC.

This rearrangement joins TRBV2 to TRBJ2-2, with D perhaps matching TRBD2 (5 bases). This CDR3 has 15 amino acids. Trimming shortened V by 7 bases and J by 7 bases, and 19 bases separated the two germline ends. Per the germline V gene, CDR1 is SNHLY and CDR2 is FYNNEI. CDR3 DNA: TGTGCCAGCACCCAGCGTTCTTGGGAGTACGGGGAGCTGTTTTTT. It encodes CASTQRSWEYGELFF.

The chain has TRBV3-1 and TRBJ1-4, with TRBD1 as a possible D gene (5 bases). This CDR3 comprises 12 residues. V gave up 4 bases and J gave up 7 bases, with 7 bases separating them. Per the germline V gene, CDR1 is LGHDT and CDR2 is YNNKEL (reference sequence). The CDR3 DNA reads as TGTGCCAGCAGCCGCAGGGTTGAAAAACTGTTTTTT. This translates into CASSRRVEKLFF.

V is TRBV30 and J is TRBJ2-2; D possibly corresponds to TRBD1 (6 bases). CDR1 and CDR2 from the germline V gene are GTSNPN and SVGIG (reference sequence). V was clipped by 2 bases and J by 2 bases, with 12 bases between them. The CDR3 spans 15 residues. In DNA, the CDR3 is TGTGCCTGGAGTACCGGGACATACAACACCGGGGAGCTGTTTTTT. Translating gives CAWSTGTYNTGELFF. The full variable domain, completed using reference TRBV30 and TRBJ2-2, is SQTIHQWPATLVQPVGSPLSLECTVEGTSNPNLYWYRQAAGRGLQLLFYSVGIGQISSEVPQNLSASRPQDRQFILSSKKLLLSDSGFYLCAWSTGTYNTGELFFGEGSRLTVL.

V usage is TRBV5-1 and J usage is TRBJ1-1, with unresolved D. Trimming took 5 bases from V and 1 from J, leaving 12 bases between them. Germline values: CDR1 SGHRS, CDR2 YFSETQ. The CDR3 is 14 residues long. CDR3 residues: CASRPRGQNTEAFF. As DNA, the CDR3 is TGCGCCAGCAGGCCTCGAGGGCAGAACACTGAAGCTTTCTTT.

This clonotype was seen a few times. The chain employs TRBV18 and TRBJ2-3; no clear D gene. V dropped 6 bases and J dropped 0 bases, with 7 bases sitting between them. The CDR3 sequence is 13 residues long. Germline V gene lookup returns CDR1 KGHSH and CDR2 LQKENI. For the CDR3, the DNA is TGTGCCAGCTCCCCTCCCAGCACAGATACGCAGTATTTT. The encoded protein is CASSPPSTDTQYF.

This sequence joins TRBV15 and TRBJ2-1, with 7 bases identical to TRBD2. Germline values: CDR1 LNHNV, CDR2 YYDKDF (reference sequence). CDR3 length: 17 amino acids. The V segment lost 0 bases and the J segment 6 bases; nucleotides outside the gene matches: 11. CDR3 coding DNA: TGTGCCACCAGCAGAGACGTCATGGCTAGCGGACTCAATGAGCAGTTCTTC. Amino acid sequence: CATSRDVMASGLNEQFF.